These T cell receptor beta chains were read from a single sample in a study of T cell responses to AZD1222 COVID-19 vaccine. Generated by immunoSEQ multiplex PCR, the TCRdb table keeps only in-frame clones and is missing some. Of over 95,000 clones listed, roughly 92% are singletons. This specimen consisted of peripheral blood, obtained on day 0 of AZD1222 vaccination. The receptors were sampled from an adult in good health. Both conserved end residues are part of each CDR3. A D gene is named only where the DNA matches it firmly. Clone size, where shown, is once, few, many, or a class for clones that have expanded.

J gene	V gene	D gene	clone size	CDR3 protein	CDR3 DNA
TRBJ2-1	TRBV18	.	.	CASSQSSAAGPYNEQFF	TGTGCCAGCTCACAATCTAGCGCCGCTGGGCCCTACAATGAGCAGTTCTTC
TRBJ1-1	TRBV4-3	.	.	CASSQDMRVTEAFF	TGCGCCAGCAGCCAAGATATGAGGGTCACTGAAGCTTTCTTT
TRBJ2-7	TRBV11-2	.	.	CASRLTLAYEQYF	TGTGCCAGCAGATTAACTTTGGCCTACGAGCAGTACTTC
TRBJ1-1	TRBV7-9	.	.	CASSLGLGRNTEAFF	TGTGCCAGCAGCTTAGGGCTAGGGCGGAACACTGAAGCTTTCTTT
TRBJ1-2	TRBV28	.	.	CASGGLGGYTF	TGTGCCTCAGGCGGCCTCGGTGGCTACACCTTC
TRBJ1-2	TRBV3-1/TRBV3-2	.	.	CASSLPGVNYGYTF	TGTGCCAGCAGCCTCCCGGGGGTAAACTATGGCTACACCTTC
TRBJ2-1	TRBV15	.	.	CATSRDRRVSSYNEQFF	TGTGCCACCAGCAGAGATCGAAGGGTTAGCTCCTACAATGAGCAGTTCTTC
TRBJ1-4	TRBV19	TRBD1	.	CASSISGQGAKLFF	TGTGCCAGTAGTATTTCCGGACAGGGGGCAAAACTGTTTTTT
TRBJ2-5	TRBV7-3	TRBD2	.	CASSLTGGDGETQYF	TGTGCCAGCAGCTTAACCGGGGGGGACGGAGAGACCCAGTACTTC
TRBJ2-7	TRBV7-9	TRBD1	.	CASGQRDSLYF	TGTGCCAGCGGCCAGAGGGACAGCCTGTACTTC
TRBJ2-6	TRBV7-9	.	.	CASSSIRLGAKSGANVLTF	TGTGCCAGCAGCTCGATCCGACTCGGGGCCAAATCTGGGGCCAACGTCCTGACTTTC
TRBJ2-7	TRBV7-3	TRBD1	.	CASSPNRGPSYEQYF	TGTGCCAGCAGCCCCAACAGGGGGCCTTCCTACGAGCAGTACTTC
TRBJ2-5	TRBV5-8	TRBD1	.	CASSPGQAQETQYF	TGTGCCAGCAGCCCAGGACAGGCCCAAGAGACCCAGTACTTC
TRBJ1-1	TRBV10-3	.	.	CAPSGGDSAFF	TGTGCCCCAAGTGGGGGAGATTCAGCTTTCTTT
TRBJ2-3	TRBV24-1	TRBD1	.	CATSGQGDRTDTQYF	TGTGCCACCAGTGGACAGGGCGACCGCACAGATACGCAGTATTTT
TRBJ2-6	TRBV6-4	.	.	CASSDSKGSGANVLTF	TGTGCCAGCAGTGACTCGAAAGGGTCTGGGGCCAACGTCCTGACTTTC
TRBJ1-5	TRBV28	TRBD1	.	CASSLPGTVQHF	TGTGCCAGCAGTTTACCCGGGACAGTCCAGCATTTT
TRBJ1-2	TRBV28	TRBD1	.	CASSFGQGYGYTF	TGTGCCAGCAGTTTTGGACAGGGGTATGGCTACACCTTC
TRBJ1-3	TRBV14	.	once	CASSLDSPGSGNTIYF	TGTGCCAGCAGCTTGGACAGCCCGGGCTCTGGAAACACCATATATTTT
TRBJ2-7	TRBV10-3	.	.	CAINQGAYEQYF	TGTGCCATCAACCAGGGTGCCTACGAGCAGTACTTC
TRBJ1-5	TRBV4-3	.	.	CASSQDPERDQPQHF	TGCGCCAGCAGCCAAGATCCGGAGAGGGATCAGCCCCAGCATTTT
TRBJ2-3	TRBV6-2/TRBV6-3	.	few	CASSRADTDTQYF	TGTGCCAGCAGTCGGGCAGACACAGATACGCAGTATTTT
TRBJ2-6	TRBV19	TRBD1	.	CASSILGTGVSGANVLTF	TGTGCCAGTAGTATTTTGGGGACAGGGGTCTCTGGGGCCAACGTCCTGACTTTC
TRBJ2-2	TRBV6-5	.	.	CATPPPGERTGELFF	TGTGCCACCCCGCCGCCAGGGGAGAGGACCGGGGAGCTGTTTTTT
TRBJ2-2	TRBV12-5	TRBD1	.	CASGQRQGATGELFF	TGTGCTAGTGGTCAAAGACAGGGGGCGACCGGGGAGCTGTTTTTT
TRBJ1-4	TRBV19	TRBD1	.	CASSSTAGTGLGSSITNEKLFF	TGTGCCAGTAGTTCAACCGCCGGGACAGGGTTAGGGTCGTCCATAACTAATGAAAAACTGTTTTTT
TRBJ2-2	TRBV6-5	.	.	CASSNNAGELFF	TGTGCCAGCAGTAATAATGCCGGGGAGCTGTTTTTT
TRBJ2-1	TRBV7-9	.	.	CASSDGGNEQFF	TGTGCCAGCAGCGACGGGGGCAATGAGCAGTTCTTC
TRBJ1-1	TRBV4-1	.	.	CASSQDGWQAFF	TGCGCCAGCAGCCAAGACGGGTGGCAGGCTTTCTTT
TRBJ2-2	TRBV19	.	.	CASSIGAGLSAGELFF	TGTGCCAGTAGTATAGGTGCAGGGCTGAGTGCCGGGGAGCTGTTTTTT
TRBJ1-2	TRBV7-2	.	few	CASSFGTGGSAGYTF	TGTGCCAGCAGCTTCGGAACAGGAGGTTCGGCTGGCTACACCTTC
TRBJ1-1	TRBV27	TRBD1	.	CASKTGMNTEAFF	TGTGCCAGCAAGACAGGGATGAACACTGAAGCTTTCTTT
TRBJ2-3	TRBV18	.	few	CASSPQGADTQYF	TGTGCCAGCTCACCACAGGGGGCAGATACGCAGTATTTT
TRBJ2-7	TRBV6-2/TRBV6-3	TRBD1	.	CASSYGTGGAEQYF	TGTGCCAGCAGTTACGGGACAGGGGGCGCCGAGCAGTACTTC
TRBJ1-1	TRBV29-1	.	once	CSVSRDTHTEAFF	TGCAGCGTGAGCCGGGACACTCACACTGAAGCTTTCTTT
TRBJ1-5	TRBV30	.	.	CAWKDAGTSQPQHF	TGTGCCTGGAAAGACGCGGGGACTAGTCAGCCCCAGCATTTT
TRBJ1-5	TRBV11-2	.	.	CASSSTPGPQHF	TGTGCCAGCAGCAGTACCCCAGGGCCCCAGCATTTT
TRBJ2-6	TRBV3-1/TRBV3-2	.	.	CASSQVRISPGTRSGANVLTF	TGTGCCAGCAGCCAAGTTCGCATTTCGCCGGGGACACGCTCTGGGGCCAACGTCCTGACTTTC
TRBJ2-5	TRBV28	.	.	CASSFAGGQETQYF	TGTGCCAGCAGTTTTGCAGGAGGCCAAGAGACCCAGTACTTC
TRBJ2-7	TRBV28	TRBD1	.	CASRGKYRDRGFYEQYF	TGTGCCAGCAGGGGGAAATACCGGGACAGGGGGTTCTACGAGCAGTACTTC
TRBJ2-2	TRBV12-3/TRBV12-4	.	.	CASNVAGELFF	TGTGCCAGCAACGTAGCCGGGGAGCTGTTTTTT
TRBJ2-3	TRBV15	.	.	CATSAPKGNITDTQYF	TGTGCCACCAGCGCTCCGAAGGGCAATATCACAGATACGCAGTATTTT
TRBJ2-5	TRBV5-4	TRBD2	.	CASSGRTSGKQETQYF	TGTGCCAGCAGCGGAAGGACTAGCGGAAAGCAAGAGACCCAGTACTTC
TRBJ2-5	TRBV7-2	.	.	CASSYRVAEQETQYF	TGTGCCAGCAGCTACAGGGTCGCCGAACAAGAGACCCAGTACTTC
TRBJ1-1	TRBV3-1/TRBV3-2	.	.	CASRTPNTEAFF	TGTGCCAGCAGGACCCCGAACACTGAAGCTTTCTTT
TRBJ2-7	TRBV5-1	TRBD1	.	CASSTTGAGYEQYF	TGCGCCAGCAGCACGACAGGGGCCGGCTACGAGCAGTACTTC
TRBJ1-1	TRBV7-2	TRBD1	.	CASSATGPTEAFF	TGTGCCAGCAGCGCGACAGGGCCCACTGAAGCTTTCTTT
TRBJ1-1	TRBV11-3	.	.	CASSLTGLNTEAFF	TGTGCCAGCAGCTTAACAGGCCTGAACACTGAAGCTTTCTTT
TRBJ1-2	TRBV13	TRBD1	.	CASKKQGALNYGYTF	TGTGCCAGCAAAAAGCAGGGGGCCCTTAACTATGGCTACACCTTC
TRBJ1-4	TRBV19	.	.	CASSPRGQWSIEKLFF	TGTGCCAGTAGTCCCCGAGGACAGTGGAGTATAGAAAAACTGTTTTTT
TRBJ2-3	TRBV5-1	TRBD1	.	CASSLLDRAPTDTQYF	TGCGCCAGCAGCTTGCTGGACAGGGCCCCCACAGATACGCAGTATTTT
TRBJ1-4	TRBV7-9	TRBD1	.	CASSTRQGANEKLFF	TGTGCCAGCAGCACCCGACAGGGGGCTAATGAAAAACTGTTTTTT
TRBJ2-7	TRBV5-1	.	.	CASKPGAVNYEQYF	TGCGCCAGCAAGCCAGGGGCGGTAAACTACGAGCAGTACTTC
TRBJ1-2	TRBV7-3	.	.	CASSQGTSGYGYTF	TGTGCCAGCAGCCAGGGAACCTCTGGCTATGGCTACACCTTC
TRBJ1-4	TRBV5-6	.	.	CASSLKVGTVEEKLFF	TGTGCCAGCAGCTTAAAGGTCGGGACTGTTGAGGAAAAACTGTTTTTT